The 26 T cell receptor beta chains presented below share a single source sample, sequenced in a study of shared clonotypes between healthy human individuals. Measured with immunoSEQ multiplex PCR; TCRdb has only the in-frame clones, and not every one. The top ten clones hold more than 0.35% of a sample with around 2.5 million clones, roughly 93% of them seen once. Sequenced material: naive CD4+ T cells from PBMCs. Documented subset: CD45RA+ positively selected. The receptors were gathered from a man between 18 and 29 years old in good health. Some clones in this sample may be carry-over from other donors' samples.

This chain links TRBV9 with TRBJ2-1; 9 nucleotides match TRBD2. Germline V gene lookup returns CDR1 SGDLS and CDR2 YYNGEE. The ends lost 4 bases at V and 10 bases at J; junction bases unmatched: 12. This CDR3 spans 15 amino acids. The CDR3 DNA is TGTGCCAGCAGCTCTGGGCGGGAGGGCCGCCGAGAGCAGTTCTTC. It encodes CASSSGREGRREQFF.

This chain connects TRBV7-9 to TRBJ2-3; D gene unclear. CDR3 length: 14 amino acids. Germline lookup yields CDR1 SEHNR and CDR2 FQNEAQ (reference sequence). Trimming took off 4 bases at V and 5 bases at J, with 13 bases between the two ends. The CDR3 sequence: CASSSYMGGDTQYF. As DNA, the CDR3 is TGTGCCAGCAGCTCCTACATGGGCGGAGATACGCAGTATTTT.

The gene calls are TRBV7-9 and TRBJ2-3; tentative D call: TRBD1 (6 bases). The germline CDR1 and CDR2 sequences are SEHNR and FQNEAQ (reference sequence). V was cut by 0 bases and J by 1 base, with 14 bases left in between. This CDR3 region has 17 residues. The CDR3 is CASSLAGAGSGTDTQYF. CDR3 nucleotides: TGTGCCAGCAGCTTAGCGGGGGCAGGGTCGGGCACAGATACGCAGTATTTT.

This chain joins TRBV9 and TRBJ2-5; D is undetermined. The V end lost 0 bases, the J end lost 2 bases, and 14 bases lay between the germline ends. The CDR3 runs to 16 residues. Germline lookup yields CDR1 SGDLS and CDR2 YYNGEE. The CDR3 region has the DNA TGTGCCAGCAGCGTAGGGTGGGCCAGTTCACAAGAGACCCAGTACTTC. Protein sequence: CASSVGWASSQETQYF.

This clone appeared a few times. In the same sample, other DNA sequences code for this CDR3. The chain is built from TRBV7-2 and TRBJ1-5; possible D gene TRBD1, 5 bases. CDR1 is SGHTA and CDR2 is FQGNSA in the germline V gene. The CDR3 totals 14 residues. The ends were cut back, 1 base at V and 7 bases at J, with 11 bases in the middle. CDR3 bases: TGTGCCAGCAGCTTAGGTCAGGGTCTCCAGCCCCAGCATTTT. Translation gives CASSLGQGLQPQHF. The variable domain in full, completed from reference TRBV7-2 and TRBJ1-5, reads GAGVSQSPSNKVTEKGKDVELRCDPISGHTALYWYRQSLGQGLEFLIYFQGNSAPDKSGLPSDRFSAERTGGSVSTLTIQRTQQEDSAVYLCASSLGQGLQPQHFGDGTRLSIL.

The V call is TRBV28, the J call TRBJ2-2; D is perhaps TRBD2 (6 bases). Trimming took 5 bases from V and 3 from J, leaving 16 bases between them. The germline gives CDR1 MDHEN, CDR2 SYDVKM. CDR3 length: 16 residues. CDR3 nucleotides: TGTGCCAGCAGTCCCGCGAGGGGACTGGACACCGGGGAGCTGTTTTTT. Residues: CASSPARGLDTGELFF.

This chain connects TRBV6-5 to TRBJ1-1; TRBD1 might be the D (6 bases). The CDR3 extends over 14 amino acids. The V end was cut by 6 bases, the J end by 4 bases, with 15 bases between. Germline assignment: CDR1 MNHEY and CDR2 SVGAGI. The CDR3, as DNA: TGTGCCAGCAGATTAACAGGGTCCTTCACTGAAGCTTTCTTT. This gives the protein CASRLTGSFTEAFF.

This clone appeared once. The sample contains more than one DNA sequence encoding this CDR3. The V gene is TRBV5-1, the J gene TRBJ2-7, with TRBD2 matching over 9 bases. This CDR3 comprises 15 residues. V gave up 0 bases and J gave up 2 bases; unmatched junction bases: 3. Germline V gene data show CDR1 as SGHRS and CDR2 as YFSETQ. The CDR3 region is CASSLGLAGPYEQYF. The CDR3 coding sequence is TGCGCCAGCAGCTTGGGTCTAGCGGGACCCTACGAGCAGTACTTC.

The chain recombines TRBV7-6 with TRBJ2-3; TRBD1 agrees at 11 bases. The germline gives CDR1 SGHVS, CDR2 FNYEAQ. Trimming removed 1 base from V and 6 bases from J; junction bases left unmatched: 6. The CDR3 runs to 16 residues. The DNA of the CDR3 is TGTGCCAGCAGCTTAGTGTTTCGGGACAGGGGGGATACGCAGTATTTT. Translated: CASSLVFRDRGDTQYF.

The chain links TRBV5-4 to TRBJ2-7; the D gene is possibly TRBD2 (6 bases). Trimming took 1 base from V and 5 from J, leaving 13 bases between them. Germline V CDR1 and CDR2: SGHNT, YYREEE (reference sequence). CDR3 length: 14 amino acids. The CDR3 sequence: CASSLKAGSDEQYF. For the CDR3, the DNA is TGTGCCAGCAGCTTGAAAGCGGGCAGCGACGAGCAGTACTTC.

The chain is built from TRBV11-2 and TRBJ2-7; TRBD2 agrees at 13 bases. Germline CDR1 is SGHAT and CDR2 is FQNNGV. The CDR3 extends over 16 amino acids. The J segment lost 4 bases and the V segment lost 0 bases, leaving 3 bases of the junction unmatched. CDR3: CASSLDETSGRYEQYF. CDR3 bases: TGTGCCAGCAGCTTAGACGAGACTAGCGGGAGGTACGAGCAGTACTTC.

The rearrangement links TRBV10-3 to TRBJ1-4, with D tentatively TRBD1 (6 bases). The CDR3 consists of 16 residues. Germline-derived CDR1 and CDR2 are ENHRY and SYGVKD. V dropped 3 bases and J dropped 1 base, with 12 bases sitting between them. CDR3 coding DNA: TGTGCCATCAGTGATAGGGGGGGGAAAACTAATGAAAAACTGTTTTTT. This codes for CAISDRGGKTNEKLFF.

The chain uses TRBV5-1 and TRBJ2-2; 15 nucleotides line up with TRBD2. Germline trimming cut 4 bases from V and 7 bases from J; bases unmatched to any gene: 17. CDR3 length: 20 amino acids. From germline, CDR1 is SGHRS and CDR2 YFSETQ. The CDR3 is CASSPWGLAGGRGADGELFF. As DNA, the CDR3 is TGCGCCAGCAGCCCGTGGGGACTAGCGGGAGGTCGGGGCGCGGACGGGGAGCTGTTTTTT.

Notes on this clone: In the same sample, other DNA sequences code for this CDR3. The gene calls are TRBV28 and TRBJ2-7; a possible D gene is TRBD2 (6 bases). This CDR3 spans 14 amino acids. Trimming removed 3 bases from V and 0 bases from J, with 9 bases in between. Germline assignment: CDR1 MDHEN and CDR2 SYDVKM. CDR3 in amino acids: CASSFQGGSYEQYF. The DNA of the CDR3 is TGTGCCAGCAGTTTTCAGGGAGGCTCCTACGAGCAGTACTTC.

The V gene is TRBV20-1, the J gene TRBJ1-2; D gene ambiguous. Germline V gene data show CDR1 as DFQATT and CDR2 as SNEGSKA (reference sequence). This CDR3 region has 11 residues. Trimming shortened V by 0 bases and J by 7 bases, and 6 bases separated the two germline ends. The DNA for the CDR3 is TGCAGTGCTAGAGATGTGGGTGGCTACACCTTC. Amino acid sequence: CSARDVGGYTF.

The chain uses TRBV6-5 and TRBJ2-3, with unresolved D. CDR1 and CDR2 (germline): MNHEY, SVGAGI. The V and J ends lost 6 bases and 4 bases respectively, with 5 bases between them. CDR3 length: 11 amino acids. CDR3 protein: CASRAADTQYF. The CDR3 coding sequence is TGTGCCAGCAGGGCTGCAGATACGCAGTATTTT.

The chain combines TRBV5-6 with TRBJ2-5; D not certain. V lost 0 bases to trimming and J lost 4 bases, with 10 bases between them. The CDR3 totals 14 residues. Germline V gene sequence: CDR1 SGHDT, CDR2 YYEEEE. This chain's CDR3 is CASSLGPFGETQYF. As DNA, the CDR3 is TGTGCCAGCAGCTTGGGACCGTTCGGAGAGACCCAGTACTTC.

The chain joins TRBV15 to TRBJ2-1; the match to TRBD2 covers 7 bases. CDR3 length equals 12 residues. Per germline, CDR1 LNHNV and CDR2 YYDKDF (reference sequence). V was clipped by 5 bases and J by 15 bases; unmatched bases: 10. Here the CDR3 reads CATSAPTSSPFF. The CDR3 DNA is TGTGCCACCAGCGCACCGACTAGCTCCCCGTTCTTC.

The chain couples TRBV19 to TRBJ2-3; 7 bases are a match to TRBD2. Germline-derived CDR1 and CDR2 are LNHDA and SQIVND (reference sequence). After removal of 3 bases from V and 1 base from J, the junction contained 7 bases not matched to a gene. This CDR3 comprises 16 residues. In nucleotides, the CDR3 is TGTGCCAGTAGTATGAACGGGAGGAGGGGCACAGATACGCAGTATTTT. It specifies CASSMNGRRGTDTQYF.

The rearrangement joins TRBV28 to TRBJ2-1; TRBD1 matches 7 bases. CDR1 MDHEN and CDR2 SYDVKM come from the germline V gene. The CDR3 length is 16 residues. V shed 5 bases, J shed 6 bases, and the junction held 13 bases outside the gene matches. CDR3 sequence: CASSARGLVDPNEQFF. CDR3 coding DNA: TGTGCCAGCAGTGCAAGGGGGCTTGTTGACCCCAATGAGCAGTTCTTC.

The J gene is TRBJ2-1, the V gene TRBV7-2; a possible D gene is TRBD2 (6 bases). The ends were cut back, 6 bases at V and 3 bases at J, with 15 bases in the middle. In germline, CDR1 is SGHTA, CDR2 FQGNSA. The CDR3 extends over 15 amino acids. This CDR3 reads CASSLRDSGYNEQFF. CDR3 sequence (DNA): TGTGCCAGCAGTCTCCGGGACTCCGGCTACAATGAGCAGTTCTTC.

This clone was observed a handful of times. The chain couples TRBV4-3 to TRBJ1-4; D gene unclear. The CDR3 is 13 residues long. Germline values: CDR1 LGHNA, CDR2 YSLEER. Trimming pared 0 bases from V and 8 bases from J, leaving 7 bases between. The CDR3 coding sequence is TGCGCCAGCAGCCAAGAAGGAGGGGAAAAACTGTTTTTT. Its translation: CASSQEGGEKLFF.

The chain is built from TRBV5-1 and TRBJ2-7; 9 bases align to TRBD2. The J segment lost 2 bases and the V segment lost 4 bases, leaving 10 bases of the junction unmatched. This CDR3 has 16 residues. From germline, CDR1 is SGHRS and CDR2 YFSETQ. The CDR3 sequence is CASSLSTSGDPYEQYF. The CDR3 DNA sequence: TGCGCCAGCAGCCTCTCGACTAGCGGAGACCCCTACGAGCAGTACTTC.

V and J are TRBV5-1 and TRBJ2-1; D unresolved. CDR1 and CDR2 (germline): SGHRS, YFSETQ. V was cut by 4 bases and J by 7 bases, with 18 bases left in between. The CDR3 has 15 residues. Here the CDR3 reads CASSAGNRATNEQFF. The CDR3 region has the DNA TGCGCCAGCAGCGCCGGAAACCGGGCCACGAATGAGCAGTTCTTC.

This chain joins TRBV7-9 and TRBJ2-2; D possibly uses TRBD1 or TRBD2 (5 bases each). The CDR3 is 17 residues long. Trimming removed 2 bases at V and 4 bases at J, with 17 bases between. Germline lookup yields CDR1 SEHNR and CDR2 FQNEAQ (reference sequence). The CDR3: CASSLKWVQRGTGELFF. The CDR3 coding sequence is TGTGCCAGCAGCTTAAAGTGGGTGCAGAGGGGCACCGGGGAGCTGTTTTTT.

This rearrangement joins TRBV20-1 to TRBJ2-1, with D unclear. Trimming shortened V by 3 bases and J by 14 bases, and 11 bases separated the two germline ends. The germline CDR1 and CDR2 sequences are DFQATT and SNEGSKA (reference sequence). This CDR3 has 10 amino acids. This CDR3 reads CSASAHPEFF. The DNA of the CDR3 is TGCAGTGCTAGTGCCCATCCGGAGTTCTTC.